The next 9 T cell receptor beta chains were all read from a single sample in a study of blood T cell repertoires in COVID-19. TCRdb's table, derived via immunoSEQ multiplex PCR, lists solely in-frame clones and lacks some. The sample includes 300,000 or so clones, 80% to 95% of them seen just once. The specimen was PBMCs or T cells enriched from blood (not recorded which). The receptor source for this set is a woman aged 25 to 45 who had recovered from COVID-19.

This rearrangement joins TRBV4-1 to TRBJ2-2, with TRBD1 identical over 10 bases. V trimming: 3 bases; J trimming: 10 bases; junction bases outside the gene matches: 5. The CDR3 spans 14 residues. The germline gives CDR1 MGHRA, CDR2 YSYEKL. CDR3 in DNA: TGCGCCAGCAGCCAGGGACAGGGGTTCGAGGAGCTGTTTTTT. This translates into CASSQGQGFEELFF.

CDR3 sequence: CAWRPRRYEQYF. The CDR3, as DNA: TGTGCCTGGAGACCTAGACGTTACGAGCAGTACTTC. V gene TRBV30 combines with J gene TRBJ2-7; D is undetermined. V dropped 3 bases and J dropped 4 bases, with 10 bases sitting between them. Germline values: CDR1 GTSNPN, CDR2 SVGIG (reference sequence). CDR3 length equals 12 residues.

For the CDR3, the DNA is TGTGCCTGGAGGGCAGGAGGGACGGTCTCTGGAAACACCATATATTTT. Translation: CAWRAGGTVSGNTIYF. The V call is TRBV30, the J call TRBJ1-3, with a possible D match to TRBD1 (5 bases). The V gene lost 3 bases and the J gene lost 0 bases, with 15 bases spanning the gap. The CDR3 has 16 residues. The germline V gene encodes CDR1 GTSNPN and CDR2 SVGIG (reference sequence).

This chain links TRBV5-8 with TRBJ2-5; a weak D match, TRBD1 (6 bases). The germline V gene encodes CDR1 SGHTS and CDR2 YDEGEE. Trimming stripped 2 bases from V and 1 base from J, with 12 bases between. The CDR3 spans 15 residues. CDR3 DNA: TGTGCCAGCAGCTTTTCGAACAGGGTCCAAGAGACCCAGTACTTC. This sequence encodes CASSFSNRVQETQYF. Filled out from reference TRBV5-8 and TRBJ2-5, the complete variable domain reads EAGVTQSPTHLIKTRGQQATLRCSPISGHTSVYWYQQALGLGLQFLLWYDEGEERNRGNFPPRFSGRQFPNYSSELNVNALELEDSALYLCASSFSNRVQETQYFGPGTRLLVL.

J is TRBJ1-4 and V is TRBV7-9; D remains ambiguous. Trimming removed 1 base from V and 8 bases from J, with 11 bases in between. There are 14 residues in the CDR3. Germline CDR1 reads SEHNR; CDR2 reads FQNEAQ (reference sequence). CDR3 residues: CASSLDSGGEKLFF. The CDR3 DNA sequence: TGTGCCAGCAGCTTAGACTCAGGCGGGGAAAAACTGTTTTTT.

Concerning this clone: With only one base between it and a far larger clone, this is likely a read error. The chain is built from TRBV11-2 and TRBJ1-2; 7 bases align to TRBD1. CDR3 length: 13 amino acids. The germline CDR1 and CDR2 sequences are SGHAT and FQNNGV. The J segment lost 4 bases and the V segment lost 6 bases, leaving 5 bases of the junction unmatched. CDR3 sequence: CASSSGTAYGYTF. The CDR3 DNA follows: TGTGCCAGCAGTTCCGGGACAGCCTATGGCTACACCTTC. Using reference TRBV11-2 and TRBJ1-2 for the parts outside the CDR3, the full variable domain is EAGVAQSPRYKIIEKRQSVAFWCNPISGHATLYWYQQILGQGPKLLIQFQNNGVVDDSQLPKDRFSAERLKGVDSTLKIQPAKLEDSAVYLCASSSGTAYGYTFGSGTRLTVV.

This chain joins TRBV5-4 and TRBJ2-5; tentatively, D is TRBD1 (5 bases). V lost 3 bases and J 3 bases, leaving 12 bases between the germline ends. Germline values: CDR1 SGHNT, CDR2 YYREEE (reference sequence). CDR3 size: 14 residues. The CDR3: CASSSLGAEETQYF. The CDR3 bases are TGTGCCAGCAGCTCTCTTGGGGCGGAAGAGACCCAGTACTTC.

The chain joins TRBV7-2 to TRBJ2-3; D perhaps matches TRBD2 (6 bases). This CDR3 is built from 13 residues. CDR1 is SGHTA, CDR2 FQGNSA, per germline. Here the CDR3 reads CAVPRGVTDTQYF. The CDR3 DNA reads TGTGCAGTTCCTCGCGGGGTCACAGATACGCAGTATTTT.

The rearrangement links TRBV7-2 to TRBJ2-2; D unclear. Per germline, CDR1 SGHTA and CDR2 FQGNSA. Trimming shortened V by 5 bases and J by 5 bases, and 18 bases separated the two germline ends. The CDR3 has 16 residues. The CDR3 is CASSIFLVARTGELFF. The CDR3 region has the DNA TGTGCCAGCAGCATTTTCTTGGTTGCCAGGACCGGGGAGCTGTTTTTT. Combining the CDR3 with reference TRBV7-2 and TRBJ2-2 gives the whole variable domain GAGVSQSPSNKVTEKGKDVELRCDPISGHTALYWYRQSLGQGLEFLIYFQGNSAPDKSGLPSDRFSAERTGGSVSTLTIQRTQQEDSAVYLCASSIFLVARTGELFFGEGSRLTVL.